This entry describes one T cell receptor beta chain. Its target is not known. The data are from a study of shared clonotypes between healthy human individuals. Study conclusions and caveats: Clonotype sharing among the donors was expected to vary with sequencing depth.

Germline CDR1 and CDR2: SGHRS and YFSETQ. CDR3 length: 15 amino acids. With 0 bases removed from V and 4 bases from J, the gap between germline ends came to 13 bases. Running of the assay took place at deep level. Several immunoSEQ plates received, in even portions, the genomic DNA of each subset. Original processing notes: In the immunoSEQ data, sequences were junction-only and lacked quality scores, so filtering differed. TCRdb's table, derived via immunoSEQ multiplex PCR, lists solely in-frame clones and lacks some. V, J and clone size reflect that table, while D and trimming were determined from the DNA. The sample yields 400,000 to 600,000 clones, about four fifths seen once.

The source is a woman in her thirties or forties in good health. Some clones in this sample may be carry-over from other donors' samples. Sequenced: PBMCs. This rearrangement joins TRBV5-1 to TRBJ1-1, with TRBD1 as a possible D gene (6 bases). CDR3 residues: CASSLEVGGVTEAFF. The CDR3 coding sequence is TGCGCCAGCAGCTTGGAGGTCGGGGGCGTCACTGAAGCTTTCTTT.